This T cell receptor beta chain emerged from a study of T cell repertoires in cytomegalovirus infection. Study summary: Public signatures in TCR beta pointed to CMV infection and matching HLA type. Notes on the study in general: CMV-specific TCR beta clonotypes restricted by HLA-C were the ones dominating the ex vivo response.

The CDR3 length is 15 residues. V lost 11 bases, J lost 11 bases, and 28 bases lay in between. Germline CDR1 and CDR2: MDHEN and SYDVKM. There are a few counts of this clonotype. Its antigen is currently unknown. In TCRdb, the reads were re-called with MiXCR into one record per CDR3 protein. The repertoire holds 350,000 to 550,000 distinct CDR3 sequences, with approximately 31% as singletons. Sequenced material: PBMCs. The clonotype was recovered from a human donor in good health (CMV status not recorded). Some clones in this sample may be carry-over from other donors' samples. V gene TRBV28 combines with J gene TRBJ1-5; perhaps TRBD1 as D (6 bases). The CDR3 DNA reads TGTGCCCTCCCCCCCCAAGGGGGGATAGTCGAGGCCCAGCATTTT. As protein: CALPPQGGIVEAQHF.